These T cell receptor beta chains were read from a single sample in a study of shared clonotypes between healthy human individuals. Here immunoSEQ multiplex PCR was the method, and the copy in TCRdb shows in-frame clones only, minus some. The sample has about 2.3 million clones; less than 95% are singletons. Sequences were obtained from naive CD4+ T cells from PBMCs. Receptors originate from a young man in good health. Some clones in this sample may be carry-over from other donors' samples. Each CDR3 is given with its conserved first and last residue. D genes are given only for firm matches. Not every row has a clone size; where given, it reads once, few, many or a size class.

V,length,size,D,J,DNA,CDR3
TRBV19,15,NA,NA,TRBJ1-5,TGTGCCAGTAGTATAATTGGGGATAGCAATCAGCCCCAGCATTTT,CASSIIGDSNQPQHF
TRBV5-1,15,NA,NA,TRBJ2-3,TGCGCCAGCAGCTTGGTAGTGGGAGACACAGATACGCAGTATTTT,CASSLVVGDTDTQYF
TRBV9,13,NA,NA,TRBJ1-3,TGTGCCAGCAGCGACGACCCCCGGAACACCATATATTTT,CASSDDPRNTIYF
TRBV2,15,NA,TRBD1,TRBJ1-3,TGTGCCATTAGGACAGGGAGTAGGGCGGGAAACACCATATATTTT,CAIRTGSRAGNTIYF
TRBV6-1,12,NA,NA,TRBJ1-5,TGTGCCAGCAGTGAAGACCTCTTGCCCCAGCATTTT,CASSEDLLPQHF
TRBV10-3,16,NA,TRBD2,TRBJ2-1,TGTGCCATCAGCCGGGGGGCGGGAGGACTAGACAATGAGCAGTTCTTC,CAISRGAGGLDNEQFF
TRBV2,15,NA,NA,TRBJ2-5,TGTGCCAGCAGTGAATCGGGCAGGGTGGTGTCGACCCAGTACTTC,CASSESGRVVSTQYF
TRBV29-1,13,NA,NA,TRBJ1-1,TGCAGCGTTGTGAGAAAATTGAACACTGAAGCTTTCTTT,CSVVRKLNTEAFF
TRBV7-2,14,NA,NA,TRBJ2-7,TGTGCCAGCAGCTTAGGAGGGCCTAGGAACGAGCAGTACTTC,CASSLGGPRNEQYF
TRBV25-1,16,NA,TRBD1,TRBJ1-2,TGTGCCAGCGGCCCTGACAGGGGGGACCTTAACTATGGCTACACCTTC,CASGPDRGDLNYGYTF
TRBV9,15,NA,TRBD1,TRBJ2-4,TGTGCCAGCAGCGTAGCTGGGCAGGGGGTAAACATTCAGTACTTC,CASSVAGQGVNIQYF
TRBV5-4,13,NA,TRBD2,TRBJ2-1,TGTGCCAGCATCCCCGGGACTAGCGGTGAGCAGTTCTTC,CASIPGTSGEQFF
TRBV2,12,NA,NA,TRBJ1-2,TGTGCCAGCGGCCAACAAAACTATGGCTACACCTTC,CASGQQNYGYTF
TRBV7-9,12,few,TRBD2,TRBJ2-1,TGTGCCAGCAGCTTTGGAGGGACTAGACAGTTCTTC,CASSFGGTRQFF
TRBV10-3,13,NA,NA,TRBJ2-1,TGTGCCATCACCCCGGCCTCCTACAATGAGCAGTTCTTC,CAITPASYNEQFF